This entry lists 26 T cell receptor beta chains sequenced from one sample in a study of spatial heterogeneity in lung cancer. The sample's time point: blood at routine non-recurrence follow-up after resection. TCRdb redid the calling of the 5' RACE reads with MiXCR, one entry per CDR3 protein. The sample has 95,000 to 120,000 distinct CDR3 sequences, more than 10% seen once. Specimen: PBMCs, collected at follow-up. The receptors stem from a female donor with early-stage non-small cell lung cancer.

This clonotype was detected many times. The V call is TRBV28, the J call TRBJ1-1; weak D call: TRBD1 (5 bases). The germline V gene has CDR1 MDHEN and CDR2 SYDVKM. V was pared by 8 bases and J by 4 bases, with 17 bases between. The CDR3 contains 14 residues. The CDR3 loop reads CASQRGGATTEAFF. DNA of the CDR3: TGTGCCAGCCAGCGCGGCGGGGCAACCACTGAAGCTTTCTTT.

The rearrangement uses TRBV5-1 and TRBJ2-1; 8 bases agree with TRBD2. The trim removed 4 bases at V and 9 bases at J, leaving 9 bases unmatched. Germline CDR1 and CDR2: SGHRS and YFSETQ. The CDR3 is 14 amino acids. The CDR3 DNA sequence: TGCGCCAGCAGCCCGGGACTAGAGGAGGGTGAGCAGTTCTTC. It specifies CASSPGLEEGEQFF.

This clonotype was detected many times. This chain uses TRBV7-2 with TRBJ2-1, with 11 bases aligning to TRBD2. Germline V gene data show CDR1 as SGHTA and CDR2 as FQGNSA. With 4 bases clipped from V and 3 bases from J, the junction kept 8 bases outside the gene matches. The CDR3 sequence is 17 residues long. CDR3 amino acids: CASSSRPGTSGYNEQFF. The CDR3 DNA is TGTGCCAGCAGCTCCCGACCCGGGACTAGCGGCTACAATGAGCAGTTCTTC.

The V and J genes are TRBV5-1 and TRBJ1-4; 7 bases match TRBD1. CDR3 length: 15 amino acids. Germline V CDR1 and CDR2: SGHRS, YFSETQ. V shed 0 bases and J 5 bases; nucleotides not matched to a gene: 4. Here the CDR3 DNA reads TGCGCCAGCAGCTTGGGAGGGACAGCAAATGAAAAACTGTTTTTT. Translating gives CASSLGGTANEKLFF. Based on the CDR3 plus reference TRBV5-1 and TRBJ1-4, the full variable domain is KAGVTQTPRYLIKTRGQQVTLSCSPISGHRSVSWYQQTPGQGLQFLFEYFSETQRNKGNFPGRFSGRQFSNSRSEMNVSTLELGDSALYLCASSLGGTANEKLFFGSGTQLSVL.

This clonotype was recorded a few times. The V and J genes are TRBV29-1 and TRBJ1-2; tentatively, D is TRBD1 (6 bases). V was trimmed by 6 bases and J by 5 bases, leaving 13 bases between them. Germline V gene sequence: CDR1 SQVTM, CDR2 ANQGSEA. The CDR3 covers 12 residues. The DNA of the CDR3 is TGCAGCGTATTAGGGGGATGGTATGGCTACACCTTC. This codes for CSVLGGWYGYTF.

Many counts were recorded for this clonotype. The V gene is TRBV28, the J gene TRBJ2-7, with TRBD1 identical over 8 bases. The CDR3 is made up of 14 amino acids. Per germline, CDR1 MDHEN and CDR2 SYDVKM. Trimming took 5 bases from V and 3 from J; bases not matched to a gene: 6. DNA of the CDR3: TGTGCCAGCAGTACGACAGGGGAACTCTACGAGCAGTACTTC. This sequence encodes CASSTTGELYEQYF.

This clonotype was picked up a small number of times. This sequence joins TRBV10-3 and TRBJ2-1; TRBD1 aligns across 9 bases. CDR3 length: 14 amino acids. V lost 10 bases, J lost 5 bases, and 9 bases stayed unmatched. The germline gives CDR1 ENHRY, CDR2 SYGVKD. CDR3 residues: CATAGTGSNNEQFF. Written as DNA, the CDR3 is TGTGCCACCGCCGGGACAGGGAGTAACAATGAGCAGTTCTTC.

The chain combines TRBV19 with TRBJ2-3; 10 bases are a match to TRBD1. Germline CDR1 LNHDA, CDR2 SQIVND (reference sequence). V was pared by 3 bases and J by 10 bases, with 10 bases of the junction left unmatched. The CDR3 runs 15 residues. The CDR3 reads CASSIGWGQGSSQYF. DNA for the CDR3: TGTGCCAGTAGTATCGGGTGGGGACAGGGGAGTTCGCAGTATTTT.

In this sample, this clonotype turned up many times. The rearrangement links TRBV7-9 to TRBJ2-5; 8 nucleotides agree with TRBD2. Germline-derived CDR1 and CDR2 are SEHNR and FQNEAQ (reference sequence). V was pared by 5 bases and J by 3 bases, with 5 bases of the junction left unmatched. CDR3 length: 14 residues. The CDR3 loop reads CASSPPLAEETQYF. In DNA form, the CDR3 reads TGTGCCAGCAGCCCCCCACTAGCGGAAGAGACCCAGTACTTC.

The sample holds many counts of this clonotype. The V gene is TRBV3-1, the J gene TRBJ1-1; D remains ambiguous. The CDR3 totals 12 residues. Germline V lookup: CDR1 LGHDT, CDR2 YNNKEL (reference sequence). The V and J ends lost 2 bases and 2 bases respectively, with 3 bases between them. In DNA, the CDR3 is TGTGCCAGCAGCCAACTCAACACTGAAGCTTTCTTT. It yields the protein CASSQLNTEAFF.

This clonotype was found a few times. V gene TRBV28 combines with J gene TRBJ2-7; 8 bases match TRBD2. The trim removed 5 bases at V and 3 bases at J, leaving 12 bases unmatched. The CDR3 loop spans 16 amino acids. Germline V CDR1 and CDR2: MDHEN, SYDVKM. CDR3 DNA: TGTGCCAGCAGTCCAGAGGGACTAGGGACACGCTACGAGCAGTACTTC. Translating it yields CASSPEGLGTRYEQYF.

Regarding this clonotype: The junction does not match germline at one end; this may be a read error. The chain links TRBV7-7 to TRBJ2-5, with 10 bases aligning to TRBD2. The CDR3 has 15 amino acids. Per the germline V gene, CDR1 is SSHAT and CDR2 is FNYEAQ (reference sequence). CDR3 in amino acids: CASITGTSAQETQYF. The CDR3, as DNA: TGTGCTAGCATAACCGGGACTAGCGCACAAGAGACCCAGTACTTC.

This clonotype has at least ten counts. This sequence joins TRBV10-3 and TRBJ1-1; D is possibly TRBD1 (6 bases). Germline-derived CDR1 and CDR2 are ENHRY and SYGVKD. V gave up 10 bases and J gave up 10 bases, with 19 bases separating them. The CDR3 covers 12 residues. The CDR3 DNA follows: TGTGCCACAAAGGGGGAAACAGGGCCAGCTTTCTTT. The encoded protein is CATKGETGPAFF.

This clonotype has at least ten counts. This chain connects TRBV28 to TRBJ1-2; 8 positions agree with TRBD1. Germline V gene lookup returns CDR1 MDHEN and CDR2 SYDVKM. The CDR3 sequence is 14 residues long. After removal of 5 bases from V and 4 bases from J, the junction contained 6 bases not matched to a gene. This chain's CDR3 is CASSLGQGGYGYTF. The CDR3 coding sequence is TGTGCCAGCAGTCTCGGACAGGGAGGCTATGGCTACACCTTC.

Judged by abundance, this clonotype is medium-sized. CDR3 sequence: CASSDGTGFGTEAFF. The CDR3 DNA reads as TGCGCCAGCAGCGACGGAACAGGGTTTGGCACTGAAGCTTTCTTT. The rearrangement links TRBV5-1 to TRBJ1-1; a weak D match, TRBD1 (6 bases). Trimming pared 4 bases from V and 4 bases from J, leaving 17 bases between. This CDR3 is 15 amino acids long. Germline values: CDR1 SGHRS, CDR2 YFSETQ.

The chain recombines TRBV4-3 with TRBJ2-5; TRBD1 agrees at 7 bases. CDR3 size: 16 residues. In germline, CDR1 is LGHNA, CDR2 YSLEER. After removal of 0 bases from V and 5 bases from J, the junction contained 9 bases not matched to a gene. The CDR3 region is CASSQDRRQGDETQYF. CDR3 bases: TGCGCCAGCAGCCAAGATCGCCGTCAGGGGGACGAGACCCAGTACTTC.

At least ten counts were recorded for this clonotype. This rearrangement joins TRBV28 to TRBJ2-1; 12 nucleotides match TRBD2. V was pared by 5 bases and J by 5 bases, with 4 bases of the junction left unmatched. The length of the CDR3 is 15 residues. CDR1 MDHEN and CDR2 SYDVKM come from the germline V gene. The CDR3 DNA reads TGTGCCAGCAGTCGCACTAGCGGGAGGAACAATGAGCAGTTCTTC. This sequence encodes CASSRTSGRNNEQFF.

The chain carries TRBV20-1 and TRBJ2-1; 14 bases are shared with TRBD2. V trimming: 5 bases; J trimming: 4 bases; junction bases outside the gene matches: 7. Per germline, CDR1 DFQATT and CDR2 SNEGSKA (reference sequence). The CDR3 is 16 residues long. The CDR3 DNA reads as TGCAGTGCTCCGGAAGGGACTAGCGGGAGATACAATGAGCAGTTCTTC. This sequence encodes CSAPEGTSGRYNEQFF.

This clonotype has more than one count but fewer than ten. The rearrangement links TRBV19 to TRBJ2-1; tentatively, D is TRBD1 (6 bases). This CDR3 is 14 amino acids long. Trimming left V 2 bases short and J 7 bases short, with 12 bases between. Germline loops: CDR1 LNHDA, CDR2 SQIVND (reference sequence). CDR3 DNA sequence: TGTGCCAGTAGTATAAACAGGGCTGTTAATGAGCAGTTCTTC. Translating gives CASSINRAVNEQFF.

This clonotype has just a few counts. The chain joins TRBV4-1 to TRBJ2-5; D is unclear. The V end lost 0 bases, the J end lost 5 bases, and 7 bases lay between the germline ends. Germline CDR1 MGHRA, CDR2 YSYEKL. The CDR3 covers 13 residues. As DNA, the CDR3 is TGCGCCAGCAGCCAAGAGCTACTGGAGACCCAGTACTTC. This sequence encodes CASSQELLETQYF.

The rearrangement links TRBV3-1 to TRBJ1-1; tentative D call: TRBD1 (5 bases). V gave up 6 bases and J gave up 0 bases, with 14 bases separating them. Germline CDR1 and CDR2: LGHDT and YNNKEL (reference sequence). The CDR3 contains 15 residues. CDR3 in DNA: TGTGCCAGCAGACTCAAGACAGTCATGAACACTGAAGCTTTCTTT. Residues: CASRLKTVMNTEAFF.

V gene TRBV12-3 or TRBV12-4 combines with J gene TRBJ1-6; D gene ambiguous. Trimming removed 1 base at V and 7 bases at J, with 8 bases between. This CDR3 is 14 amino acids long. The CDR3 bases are TGTGCCAGCAGTTTAGGGCGGCTGAATTCACCCCTCCACTTT. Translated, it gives CASSLGRLNSPLHF.

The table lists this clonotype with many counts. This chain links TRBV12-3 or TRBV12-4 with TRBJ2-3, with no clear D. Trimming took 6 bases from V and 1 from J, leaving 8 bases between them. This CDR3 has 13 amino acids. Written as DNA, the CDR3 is TGTGCCAGCAGGGTACTTGGCACAGATACGCAGTATTTT. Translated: CASRVLGTDTQYF.

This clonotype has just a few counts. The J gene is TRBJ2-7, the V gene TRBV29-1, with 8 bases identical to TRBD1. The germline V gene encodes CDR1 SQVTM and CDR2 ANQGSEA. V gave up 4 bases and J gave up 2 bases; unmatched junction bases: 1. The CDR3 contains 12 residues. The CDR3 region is CSVVTGAYEQYV. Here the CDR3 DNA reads TGCAGCGTTGTGACAGGGGCCTACGAGCAGTACGTC.

The CDR3 coding sequence is TGTGCCAGCGAAGCGGGACTAGCGGGCCAAGAGACCCAGTACTTC. This sequence encodes CASEAGLAGQETQYF. The chain employs TRBV6-2 or TRBV6-3 and TRBJ2-5, with 12 positions matching TRBD2. CDR1 and CDR2 from the germline V gene are MNHEY and SVGEGT. V lost 8 bases to trimming and J lost 1 base; unmatched junction nucleotides: 5. The CDR3 covers 15 residues.

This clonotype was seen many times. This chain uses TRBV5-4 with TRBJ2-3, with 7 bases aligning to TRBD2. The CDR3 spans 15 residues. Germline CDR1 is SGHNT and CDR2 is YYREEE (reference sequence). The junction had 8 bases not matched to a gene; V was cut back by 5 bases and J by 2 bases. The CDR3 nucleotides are TGTGCCAGCAGAACACAGCGGGGAAACACAGATACGCAGTATTTT. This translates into CASRTQRGNTDTQYF.